This record covers a single TCR beta chain. Its antigen is unknown. Germline V gives CDR1 DFQATT, CDR2 SNEGSKA (reference sequence). Trimming cost V 3 bases and J 1 base; bases outside gene matches: 4. CDR3 size: 14 residues. These data originate in a study of blood T cells in healthy people across ages. Findings of the study overall: Higher diversity, along with more naive CD4+ cells, distinguished long-lived donors from aged donors.

Whenever a sample was processed, at least 7 million PBMCs were isolated. Sample-barcoded 5' priming and a J-beta primer mix drove a second PCR of 7 to 11 cycles. Each cDNA molecule was tagged by a template-switch adaptor with 12 random nucleotides. TCRdb itself ran the 5' RACE reads through MiXCR, one entry per CDR3 protein. The data show around 1,900,000 distinct CDR3 sequences, with 30% to 40% seen just once and roughly 24% held by the top ten. The clonotype was recovered from a human donor in good health. The specimen was blood. The chain has TRBV20-1 and TRBJ2-5; 8 positions match TRBD2. In nucleotides, the CDR3 is TGCAGTGCTAGCGGGGGGGCCCCCCAAGAGACCCAGTACTTC. As protein: CSASGGAPQETQYF.